These 20 T cell receptor beta chains were sequenced from one sample in a study of T-cell reconstitution after alpha-beta-depleted transplantation in children. TCRbeta library construction was performed incorporating unique molecular identifiers. Via MiXCR, TCRdb re-called the PCR reads, giving one row per CDR3 protein. The table lists about 610,000 distinct CDR3 sequences, over 9.5% of them singletons. This material consisted of PBMCs from the stem cell graft donor, taken from the stem cell graft. These TCRs come from a human donor who donated a stem cell graft to a child with acute myeloid leukemia.

Only a few counts were recorded for this clonotype. This chain connects TRBV24-1 to TRBJ2-3; D remains ambiguous. The CDR3 loop spans 12 amino acids. CDR1 is KGHDR and CDR2 is SFDVKD in the germline V gene. V was cut by 5 bases and J by 3 bases, with 5 bases left in between. Written as DNA, the CDR3 is TGTGCCACCAGTGCCAGTACAGATACGCAGTATTTT. This translates into CATSASTDTQYF.

Many counts were recorded for this clonotype. The V call is TRBV20-1, the J call TRBJ2-1; 8 bases line up with TRBD1. The V gene end was trimmed by 5 bases and the J gene end by 5 bases; junction bases not matched to a gene: 5. Germline CDR1 DFQATT, CDR2 SNEGSKA (reference sequence). The length of the CDR3 is 13 residues. The DNA for the CDR3 is TGCAGTGCTCAGGGGGCCATGGACAATGAGCAGTTCTTC. Protein: CSAQGAMDNEQFF.

This clonotype was seen only a few times. The V gene is TRBV20-1, the J gene TRBJ1-2; D remains ambiguous. The CDR3 is 13 amino acids. CDR1 and CDR2 from the germline V gene are DFQATT and SNEGSKA (reference sequence). V shed 0 bases and J shed 7 bases, with 12 bases lying between them. CDR3 sequence (DNA): TGCAGTGCTAGAGATCTCTCCGGAAGTGGCTACACCTTC. It is translated as CSARDLSGSGYTF.

V gene TRBV30 combines with J gene TRBJ2-5; possibly TRBD1 for D (6 bases). Germline V lookup: CDR1 GTSNPN, CDR2 SVGIG (reference sequence). The CDR3 loop spans 12 amino acids. The V end lost 2 bases, the J end lost 4 bases, and 8 bases lay between the germline ends. The CDR3 region is CAWSRGGETQYF. The CDR3 DNA is TGTGCCTGGAGTAGAGGGGGAGAGACCCAGTACTTC.

The V call is TRBV20-1, the J call TRBJ1-6; TRBD1 aligns across 11 bases. The CDR3 has 15 amino acids. The V gene end was trimmed by 0 bases and the J gene end by 9 bases; junction bases not matched to a gene: 4. CDR1 and CDR2 (germline): DFQATT, SNEGSKA (reference sequence). CDR3 in amino acids: CSARDWTGGFSPLHF. Here the CDR3 DNA reads TGCAGTGCTAGAGATTGGACAGGGGGCTTTTCACCCCTCCACTTT.

This clonotype was counted between two and nine times. The chain carries TRBV7-3 and TRBJ2-5; TRBD2 is a possible D gene (6 bases). Looked up from germline, CDR1 is SGHTA and CDR2 is FQGTGA. The germline V and J ends were trimmed by 4 bases and 5 bases, with 14 bases remaining between them. This CDR3 has 14 amino acids. The CDR3 protein is CASSYGPSGETQYF. CDR3 in DNA: TGTGCCAGCAGCTACGGACCGAGCGGGGAGACCCAGTACTTC. The variable domain in full, with the rest retrieved from reference TRBV7-3 and TRBJ2-5, is GAGVSQTPSNKVTEKGKYVELRCDPISGHTALYWYRQSLGQGPEFLIYFQGTGAADDSGLPNDRFFAVRPEGSVSTLKIQRTERGDSAVYLCASSYGPSGETQYFGPGTRLLVL.

The chain is built from TRBV20-1 and TRBJ2-2; the match to TRBD2 covers 15 bases. The V and J ends lost 1 base and 6 bases, in that order; junction bases with no gene match: 6. The CDR3 consists of 17 residues. Looked up from germline, CDR1 is DFQATT and CDR2 is SNEGSKA (reference sequence). In DNA, the CDR3 is TGCAGTGCTAGAGCCGGGACTAGCGGGAGGAGTCCCGGGGAGCTGTTTTTT. It yields the protein CSARAGTSGRSPGELFF.

The sample holds many counts of this clonotype. This chain uses TRBV28 with TRBJ2-7, with D hard to call. The CDR3 runs to 12 residues. Germline-derived CDR1 and CDR2 are MDHEN and SYDVKM. The V gene lost 1 base and the J gene lost 2 bases, with 3 bases spanning the gap. CDR3 coding DNA: TGTGCCAGCAGTTTATTTACCTACGAGCAGTACTTC. Translated: CASSLFTYEQYF.

In its sample, this clonotype was seen a few times. The chain has TRBV20-1 and TRBJ2-1; TRBD2 matches at 7 bases. The junction had 10 bases not matched to a gene; V was cut back by 4 bases and J by 7 bases. CDR3 size: 14 residues. The germline V gene has CDR1 DFQATT and CDR2 SNEGSKA (reference sequence). The chain's CDR3 is CSANFGGSKNEQFF. The DNA of the CDR3 is TGCAGTGCTAATTTTGGCGGGAGTAAGAATGAGCAGTTCTTC.

This rearrangement joins TRBV11-2 to TRBJ2-7; the D gene could be TRBD1 or TRBD2 (5 bases each). V was shortened by 5 bases and J by 6 bases, with 14 bases between the two germline ends. The V gene's germline CDR1 is SGHAT and CDR2 FQNNGV. The CDR3 is made up of 13 amino acids. CDR3 nucleotide sequence: TGTGCCAGCAGCCCGTTGGGGGTGGGCGAGCAGTACTTC. Its protein is CASSPLGVGEQYF.

In this sample, this clonotype turned up a few times. This sequence joins TRBV7-2 and TRBJ2-1; 9 positions agree with TRBD1. Germline V gene data show CDR1 as SGHTA and CDR2 as FQGNSA. CDR3 size: 15 residues. With V trimmed by 1 base and J by 3 bases, 1 base remained unmatched. CDR3 sequence reads: CASSLDRGLYNEQFF. In DNA form, the CDR3 reads TGTGCCAGCAGCTTAGACAGGGGGCTCTACAATGAGCAGTTCTTC.

This clonotype was seen ten or more times. The chain employs TRBV20-1 and TRBJ1-1, with 7 bases aligning to TRBD1. The trim removed 1 base at V and 4 bases at J, leaving 9 bases unmatched. The CDR3 sequence is 15 residues long. Per the germline V gene, CDR1 is DFQATT and CDR2 is SNEGSKA (reference sequence). This CDR3 reads CSARASGTVPTEAFF. As DNA, the CDR3 is TGCAGTGCTAGAGCTTCCGGGACAGTACCCACTGAAGCTTTCTTT.

This clonotype was observed many times. The chain joins TRBV6-5 to TRBJ2-1, with 9 bases lining up with TRBD2. V trimming: 6 bases; J trimming: 4 bases; junction bases outside the gene matches: 7. The length of the CDR3 is 15 residues. CDR1 is MNHEY, CDR2 SVGAGI, per germline. CDR3 in amino acids: CASRLTSGPYNEQFF. The CDR3 DNA sequence: TGTGCCAGCAGGTTGACTAGCGGACCGTACAATGAGCAGTTCTTC.

The table lists this clonotype with a few counts. Sequence at one end of the junction differs from germline and may be a read error. This sequence joins TRBV4-3 and TRBJ1-4; TRBD1 is a possible D gene (6 bases). The CDR3 runs 14 residues. Germline CDR1 reads LGHNA; CDR2 reads YSLEER. CDR3 DNA sequence: TGCGCCAGCAGCTATGAAAGGGGGGGACTCCCTCGGACCTTT. Protein sequence: CASSYERGGLPRTF.

This clonotype was seen a few times. Here the CDR3 reads CASSSRTGGGNIQYF. The CDR3, as DNA: TGTGCCAGCAGCTCACGGACAGGGGGCGGGAACATTCAGTACTTC. The chain carries TRBV7-2 and TRBJ2-4; 11 nucleotides align to TRBD1. The V and J ends lost 4 bases and 7 bases, in that order; junction bases with no gene match: 6. The CDR3 extends over 15 amino acids. CDR1 and CDR2 (germline): SGHTA, FQGNSA.

V is TRBV20-1 and J is TRBJ2-7, with 11 bases matching TRBD2. With V trimmed by 3 bases and J by 1 base, 5 bases remained unmatched. There are 15 residues in the CDR3. Germline CDR1 DFQATT, CDR2 SNEGSKA (reference sequence). CDR3 in DNA: TGCAGTGCTAGGGAACTAGCGGGAGTATCCTACGAGCAGTACTTC. It encodes CSARELAGVSYEQYF.

In this sample, this clonotype turned up many times. V is TRBV9 and J is TRBJ2-1, with TRBD1 as a possible D gene (5 bases). The CDR3 contains 16 residues. From germline, CDR1 is SGDLS and CDR2 YYNGEE. V dropped 1 base and J dropped 2 bases, with 13 bases sitting between them. The CDR3 is CASSVMGQGTYNEQFF. CDR3 in DNA: TGTGCCAGCAGCGTAATGGGGCAGGGAACCTACAATGAGCAGTTCTTC.

The chain couples TRBV20-1 to TRBJ1-1; no reliable D call. V lost 4 bases and J 11 bases, leaving 14 bases between the germline ends. The CDR3 loop spans 11 amino acids. In germline, CDR1 is DFQATT, CDR2 SNEGSKA (reference sequence). CDR3 nucleotides: TGCAGTGCTAAACACCCATTTGAGGCTTTCTTT. This encodes CSAKHPFEAFF.

The chain combines TRBV6-2 or TRBV6-3 with TRBJ2-2; D could derive from TRBD1 or TRBD2 (5 bases each). This CDR3 region has 17 residues. Trimming removed 7 bases at V and 4 bases at J, with 22 bases between. CDR1 is MNHEY and CDR2 is SVGEGT in the germline V gene. For the CDR3, the DNA is TGTGCCAGCAACCGCCGAACCGGGACCCCGGGCACCGGGGAGCTGTTTTTT. Amino acid sequence: CASNRRTGTPGTGELFF.

The chain uses TRBV2 and TRBJ2-7, with 7 bases matching TRBD1. J lost 5 bases, V lost 1 base, and 5 bases had no gene match. Germline-derived CDR1 and CDR2 are SNHLY and FYNNEI. This CDR3 has 14 residues. The CDR3 region is CASSEGGQYHEQYF. For the CDR3, the DNA is TGTGCCAGCAGTGAAGGGGGACAGTACCACGAGCAGTACTTC.